This TCR beta chain was profiled in a study of CD8+CD57+ T cells in acquired aplastic anemia. Looking at the study overall: Each DNA sample taken from sorted CD4+ and CD8+ cells came to approximately 3.2 ug on average. Healthy donor CD4+ cell samples had a mean of roughly 10 million reads. Overall study results and limits: Any difference that existed in CD8+ Simpson's diversity between patients and controls was not significant. Both patients and controls carried the same twenty-nine CD8+ CDR3 sequences.

A word on this clonotype: Its target is unknown. No conserved phenylalanine or tryptophan is present at the end of the CDR3, so a read error is the likely explanation.

Genomic DNA was employed as the template in profiling TCR beta VDJ and CDR3. From the reads, TCRdb called clonotypes with MiXCR, one entry per CDR3 protein. The sample holds about 400,000 distinct CDR3 sequences, about 70% seen once. This receptor was identified in a human donor in good health, serving as a control. Sequenced input: sorted CD4+, CD8+, or CD8+CD57+ T cells (not recorded which) from PBMCs.

CDR3 sequence: CASSNPPGELFL. The CDR3 coding sequence is TGTGCCAGCTCTAACCCTCCCGGGGAGCTGTTTTTA. The chain has TRBV7-4 and TRBJ2-2; D uncertain. Germline CDR1 is SGHVT and CDR2 is SQSDAQ. Between the trimmed V and J ends, which lost 8 bases and 6 bases, there was a span of 10 bases. This CDR3 comprises 12 residues.